These 13 T cell receptor beta chains were sequenced from one sample in a study of cytomegalovirus exposure and HLA in healthy donors. TCRdb's copy holds only in-frame clones and misses some; the assay was immunoSEQ multiplex PCR. The sample contains approximately 180,000 clones, around 86% of which appear only once. Sequencing used PBMCs. The receptor set was obtained from a man in his late teens or twenties in good health and CMV-seropositive.

In its sample, this clone was seen a few times. The V gene is TRBV7-9, the J gene TRBJ2-2; D call uncertain. The V gene lost 5 bases and the J gene lost 3 bases, with 4 bases spanning the gap. Germline V gene sequence: CDR1 SEHNR, CDR2 FQNEAQ (reference sequence). The CDR3 has 12 residues. The CDR3: CASSPDTGELFF. The CDR3 region has the DNA TGTGCCAGCAGCCCAGACACCGGGGAGCTGTTTTTT.

The rearrangement uses TRBV19 and TRBJ1-5; D call uncertain. Germline V lookup: CDR1 LNHDA, CDR2 SQIVND (reference sequence). Deletions cut 0 bases from V and 1 base from J, with 7 bases between. The CDR3 has 15 amino acids. The CDR3 coding sequence is TGTGCCAGTAGTATAGAGCGGTCGAGCAATCAGCCCCAGCATTTT. Translated: CASSIERSSNQPQHF.

This clone was observed a few times. The chain has TRBV7-9 and TRBJ2-7; TRBD1 is a possible D gene (5 bases). The CDR3 sequence is 13 residues long. The ends were cut back, 4 bases at V and 4 bases at J, with 11 bases in the middle. Looked up from germline, CDR1 is SEHNR and CDR2 is FQNEAQ (reference sequence). The CDR3 DNA is TGTGCCAGCAGCTACCTGACAGTTTACGAGCAGTACTTC. The encoded protein is CASSYLTVYEQYF.

The rearrangement links TRBV7-2 to TRBJ2-7; 9 positions agree with TRBD2. Germline CDR1 is SGHTA and CDR2 is FQGNSA. The CDR3 loop spans 15 amino acids. The V gene end was trimmed by 4 bases and the J gene end by 3 bases; junction bases not matched to a gene: 7. CDR3 in amino acids: CASSSIAGVGYEQYF. In DNA, the CDR3 is TGTGCCAGCAGCTCGATAGCGGGAGTAGGCTACGAGCAGTACTTC.

The chain couples TRBV25-1 to TRBJ1-2; possibly TRBD1 for D (5 bases). V lost 6 bases to trimming and J lost 6 bases, with 14 bases between them. The CDR3 runs to 13 residues. Germline loops: CDR1 MGHDK, CDR2 SYGVNS. CDR3 loop: CASRNTGGDGYTF. CDR3 coding DNA: TGTGCCAGCAGAAACACTGGAGGGGATGGCTACACCTTC.

Only a few counts were recorded for this clone. V gene TRBV9 combines with J gene TRBJ2-3, with D maybe TRBD2 (5 bases). Between the trimmed V and J ends, which lost 3 bases and 2 bases, there was a span of 7 bases. Germline CDR1 is SGDLS and CDR2 is YYNGEE. The CDR3 is 13 amino acids. This CDR3 reads CASSGRYTDTQYF. The CDR3 DNA reads TGTGCCAGCAGCGGGAGGTACACAGATACGCAGTATTTT.

The rearrangement links TRBV4-3 to TRBJ2-1; 10 nucleotides match TRBD1. Germline trimming cut 4 bases from V and 5 bases from J; bases unmatched to any gene: 2. This CDR3 has 14 residues. Germline V CDR1 and CDR2: LGHNA, YSLEER. As DNA, the CDR3 is TGCGCCAGCAGCCGGACAGGGGGGGACAATGAGCAGTTCTTC. This codes for CASSRTGGDNEQFF.

V gene TRBV10-3 combines with J gene TRBJ2-6, with 7 bases that match TRBD1. Germline V gene sequence: CDR1 ENHRY, CDR2 SYGVKD. The CDR3 loop spans 15 amino acids. Trimming cost V 8 bases and J 4 bases; bases outside gene matches: 8. The CDR3 DNA sequence: TGTGCCATCGCAACCACAGGGGAAGGGGCCAACGTCCTGACTTTC. Amino acid sequence: CAIATTGEGANVLTF.

This clone was recorded a few times. V and J are TRBV7-3 and TRBJ2-7; TRBD1 might be the D (5 bases). V lost 4 bases, J lost 2 bases, and 18 bases lay in between. Germline loops: CDR1 SGHTA, CDR2 FQGTGA. The CDR3 runs 16 residues. The CDR3 reads CASSSRQRPPPYEQYF. CDR3 coding DNA: TGTGCCAGCAGCTCCCGACAGAGACCTCCCCCCTACGAGCAGTACTTC. Supplemented by reference TRBV7-3 and TRBJ2-7, the full variable domain reads GAGVSQTPSNKVTEKGKYVELRCDPISGHTALYWYRQSLGQGPEFLIYFQGTGAADDSGLPNDRFFAVRPEGSVSTLKIQRTERGDSAVYLCASSSRQRPPPYEQYFGPGTRLTVT.

CDR3 DNA: TGTGCCATCAGAGGGACTAGCGAAGAGACCCAGTACTTC. Encoded protein: CAIRGTSEETQYF. The V call is TRBV10-3, the J call TRBJ2-5; 10 nucleotides align to TRBD2. Germline V CDR1 and CDR2: ENHRY, SYGVKD. V lost 6 bases, J lost 3 bases, and 1 base stayed unmatched. CDR3 length: 13 residues.

This sequence joins TRBV20-1 and TRBJ1-2; possibly TRBD1 for D (5 bases). V lost 6 bases to trimming and J lost 4 bases, with 9 bases between them. Germline CDR1 is DFQATT and CDR2 is SNEGSKA (reference sequence). This CDR3 has 11 residues. CDR3: CSAGDSYGYTF. In DNA, the CDR3 is TGCAGTGCAGGAGACAGCTATGGCTACACCTTC.

The chain uses TRBV18 and TRBJ2-7; TRBD1 matches at 10 bases. Per the germline V gene, CDR1 is KGHSH and CDR2 is LQKENI. The CDR3 consists of 16 residues. V trimming: 2 bases; J trimming: 5 bases; junction bases outside the gene matches: 9. Here the CDR3 DNA reads TGTGCCAGCTCACCAATACCGGGACAGGGGTACCACGAGCAGTACTTC. Protein sequence: CASSPIPGQGYHEQYF.

The chain's CDR3 is CASLGGGSGIQYF. CDR3 in DNA: TGTGCCAGCCTGGGAGGCGGGAGTGGTATCCAGTACTTC. The chain couples TRBV6-5 to TRBJ2-5; 7 bases are a match to TRBD2. Looked up from germline, CDR1 is MNHEY and CDR2 is SVGAGI. V lost 8 bases and J lost 10; bases outside the gene matches: 13. CDR3 size: 13 residues.